Listed below are T cell receptor beta chains from one sample, sequenced in a study of early T cells in non-severe SARS-CoV-2 infection. From the 5' RACE reads, TCRdb called clonotypes with MiXCR, one entry per CDR3 protein. The sample shows 70,000 to 85,000 distinct CDR3 sequences, 10% to 15% of them seen only once. The source material was whole blood, sampled at baseline. Receptor source: an adult who was a healthcare worker with PCR-confirmed SARS-CoV-2 infection or an uninfected control (not recorded which). The donor label of this sample is uncertain. Both conserved end residues are trimmed from each CDR3. A D gene is named only where the DNA matches it firmly.

j_call: TRBJ2-7; d_call: TRBD2; v_call: TRBV12-3/TRBV12-4; cdr3_aa: ASNKGGPDYEQY
j_call: TRBJ2-7; d_call: -; v_call: TRBV6-6; cdr3_aa: ASSPQNREEQY
j_call: TRBJ2-3; d_call: TRBD2; v_call: TRBV10-3; cdr3_aa: AIMGGSGTQY
j_call: TRBJ2-1; d_call: TRBD1; v_call: TRBV7-2; cdr3_aa: ASSRTGGFGNEQF
j_call: TRBJ1-6; d_call: -; v_call: TRBV7-8; cdr3_aa: ASSSTRARDNSPLH
j_call: TRBJ1-1; d_call: -; v_call: TRBV10-3; cdr3_aa: AISRTNTEAF
j_call: TRBJ1-1; d_call: -; v_call: TRBV11-3; cdr3_aa: ASSFGLPNTEAF
j_call: TRBJ1-2; d_call: -; v_call: TRBV15; cdr3_aa: ATSRDQIYGYT
j_call: TRBJ2-5; d_call: TRBD2; v_call: TRBV7-3; cdr3_aa: ASSPFGAGGETQY
j_call: TRBJ2-2; d_call: TRBD1; v_call: TRBV7-7; cdr3_aa: ASSFSGTGIGELF
j_call: TRBJ2-1; d_call: -; v_call: TRBV7-9; cdr3_aa: ASSLGANNEQF
j_call: TRBJ2-5; d_call: TRBD1; v_call: TRBV7-3; cdr3_aa: ASSLRGQSLWETQY
j_call: TRBJ2-6; d_call: -; v_call: TRBV13; cdr3_aa: ASSLVKAAGANVLT
j_call: TRBJ2-4; d_call: TRBD2; v_call: TRBV7-8; cdr3_aa: ASSLRIAGERNIQY
j_call: TRBJ1-2; d_call: -; v_call: TRBV19; cdr3_aa: ASSIGYGYT
j_call: TRBJ1-5; d_call: -; v_call: TRBV4-1; cdr3_aa: ASSQTVGAGNQPQH
j_call: TRBJ1-6; d_call: -; v_call: TRBV7-9; cdr3_aa: ASSLVHNNSPLH
j_call: TRBJ2-1; d_call: -; v_call: TRBV30; cdr3_aa: AAIFSYNEQF
j_call: TRBJ1-3; d_call: -; v_call: TRBV12-5; cdr3_aa: ASGSRRAGNTIY
j_call: TRBJ2-3; d_call: TRBD1; v_call: TRBV9; cdr3_aa: ASSPSWRRPQGGYTQY
j_call: TRBJ2-3; d_call: -; v_call: TRBV7-9; cdr3_aa: ASKRSGDTQY
j_call: TRBJ2-3; d_call: -; v_call: TRBV28; cdr3_aa: ASCLLRDTQY
j_call: TRBJ1-4; d_call: TRBD1; v_call: TRBV20-1; cdr3_aa: SATDRGGEKLF
j_call: TRBJ2-7; d_call: -; v_call: TRBV3-1; cdr3_aa: ASSLRGAPGYEQY
j_call: TRBJ1-6; d_call: TRBD1; v_call: TRBV9; cdr3_aa: ASSVPTGQSPLH
j_call: TRBJ2-3; d_call: TRBD2; v_call: TRBV9; cdr3_aa: ASSPYAGGTDTQY
j_call: TRBJ2-2; d_call: -; v_call: TRBV11-2; cdr3_aa: ASSLDIRLPESTGELF
j_call: TRBJ1-1; d_call: -; v_call: TRBV5-1; cdr3_aa: ASSLDTFPNTEAF
j_call: TRBJ2-7; d_call: TRBD2; v_call: TRBV2; cdr3_aa: ASSGRAHEQY
j_call: TRBJ2-3; d_call: TRBD2; v_call: TRBV12-3/TRBV12-4; cdr3_aa: ASRPGLAGRHSLTDTQY
j_call: TRBJ1-1; d_call: TRBD1; v_call: TRBV6-5; cdr3_aa: ASTQRSTGKTEAF
j_call: TRBJ2-3; d_call: TRBD2; v_call: TRBV24-1; cdr3_aa: ATSEGTSGDTDTQY
j_call: TRBJ1-2; d_call: -; v_call: TRBV6-5; cdr3_aa: ASSVGGNYGYT
j_call: TRBJ2-3; d_call: -; v_call: TRBV7-3; cdr3_aa: ASSPSGGHRTDTQY
j_call: TRBJ2-2; d_call: -; v_call: TRBV20-1; cdr3_aa: SARDGNIGELF
j_call: TRBJ1-1; d_call: -; v_call: TRBV29-1; cdr3_aa: SVGRGNTEAF
j_call: TRBJ2-3; d_call: TRBD1; v_call: TRBV4-3; cdr3_aa: ASSQDERGPKDTQY
j_call: TRBJ2-7; d_call: -; v_call: TRBV6-5; cdr3_aa: ASSYIGSTGEQY
j_call: TRBJ1-4; d_call: -; v_call: TRBV12-3/TRBV12-4; cdr3_aa: ASSSIRTTSEKLF
j_call: TRBJ2-1; d_call: -; v_call: TRBV7-6; cdr3_aa: ASSPLWGPYNEQF